What follows are 14 T cell receptor beta chains derived from one specimen sequenced in a study of regulatory T cells in long-lasting Graves disease. CDR3-region Arm-PCR and iRepertoire HTBI primers produced the TCR beta libraries. TCRdb re-called the multiplex PCR reads with MiXCR, one entry per CDR3 protein. The sample lists hundreds of thousands of distinct CDR3 sequences; 20% to 25% were seen once. Time point specified: persistent/refractory GD, antithyroid drugs over 5 years with positive TRAb. With RNA extracted from PBMCs as input, the TCR library was made. Sample: peripheral blood mononuclear cells (PBMCs), taken when the disease was refractory, from a patient treated with antithyroid drugs. These receptors were obtained from a female donor with Graves disease.

This clonotype showed up many times. The rearrangement uses TRBV19 and TRBJ1-5; the D gene is possibly TRBD1 (5 bases). The V gene's germline CDR1 is LNHDA and CDR2 SQIVND (reference sequence). The CDR3 is made up of 15 amino acids. Between the trimmed V and J ends, which lost 4 bases and 3 bases, there was a span of 13 bases. This chain's CDR3 is CASSRDQGFNQPQHF. The CDR3 bases are TGTGCCAGTAGTAGGGACCAGGGCTTCAATCAGCCCCAGCATTTT.

This clonotype appeared many times. Compared with germline, one end of the junction differs, possibly owing to a read error. This chain joins TRBV5-1 and TRBJ1-2; maybe TRBD1 (6 bases). The germline V gene encodes CDR1 SGHRS and CDR2 YFSETQ. This CDR3 contains 13 residues. The CDR3 DNA follows: TGTGCCAGCAGCCGCAGGGGTAGCTATGGCTACACCTTC. The encoded protein is CASSRRGSYGYTF.

This clonotype was counted between two and nine times. The gene calls are TRBV29-1 and TRBJ1-1, with a possible D match to TRBD1 (5 bases). This CDR3 spans 13 amino acids. Germline V gives CDR1 SQVTM, CDR2 ANQGSEA. V was shortened by 6 bases and J by 4 bases, with 15 bases between the two germline ends. Here the CDR3 reads CSVGRGGSTEAFF. The CDR3 nucleotides read TGCAGCGTAGGAAGGGGAGGGAGCACTGAAGCTTTCTTT.

The table lists this clonotype with many counts. The V call is TRBV30, the J call TRBJ1-1; D gene unclear. There are 13 residues in the CDR3. CDR1 is GTSNPN, CDR2 SVGIG, per germline (reference sequence). With 0 bases removed from V and 2 bases from J, the gap between germline ends came to 7 bases. Here the CDR3 reads CAWSVLGNTEAFF. CDR3 DNA: TGTGCCTGGAGTGTACTGGGTAACACTGAAGCTTTCTTT.

The chain combines TRBV6-5 with TRBJ2-4; D may correspond to TRBD1 or TRBD2 (5 bases each). The CDR3 covers 15 residues. V was cut by 2 bases and J by 3 bases, with 11 bases left in between. Germline values: CDR1 MNHEY, CDR2 SVGAGI. The CDR3 here is CASSYGRDLKNIQYF. CDR3 coding DNA: TGTGCCAGCAGTTACGGCAGGGACCTCAAAAACATTCAGTACTTC.

This clonotype was seen repeatedly, ten times or more. V usage is TRBV6-6 and J usage is TRBJ1-4; no clear D. Germline V CDR1 and CDR2: MNHNY, SVGAGI (reference sequence). This CDR3 has 16 residues. Trimming pared 0 bases from V and 8 bases from J, leaving 16 bases between. This chain's CDR3 is CASSYSRNTILEKLFF. The DNA of the CDR3 is TGTGCCAGCAGTTACTCGCGGAACACCATTCTAGAAAAACTGTTTTTT.

This clonotype was picked up a small number of times. V and J are TRBV4-1 and TRBJ1-2, with unresolved D. The length of the CDR3 is 14 residues. V lost 1 base and J 0 bases, leaving 6 bases between the germline ends. Germline values: CDR1 MGHRA, CDR2 YSYEKL. The CDR3 bases are TGCGCCAGCAGCCAAGTCTCAACTAACTATGGCTACACCTTC. Protein: CASSQVSTNYGYTF.

This clonotype was seen many times. The chain uses TRBV10-3 and TRBJ1-2; D gene ambiguous. Trimming pared 7 bases from V and 0 bases from J, leaving 15 bases between. There are 15 residues in the CDR3. Germline CDR1 and CDR2: ENHRY and SYGVKD. This chain's CDR3 is CAITQAVSPNYGYTF. The CDR3 DNA sequence: TGTGCCATCACTCAAGCGGTTAGTCCTAACTATGGCTACACCTTC.

V and J are TRBV9 and TRBJ2-1; maybe TRBD2 (6 bases). This CDR3 is built from 14 residues. V lost 0 bases and J 7 bases, leaving 11 bases between the germline ends. Germline V gives CDR1 SGDLS, CDR2 YYNGEE. CDR3 DNA sequence: TGTGCCAGCAGCGTAGTGGGAGGAGGGAATGAGCAGTTCTTC. Its protein product is CASSVVGGGNEQFF.

This clonotype has just a few counts. The V call is TRBV27, the J call TRBJ2-5, with a tentative D call TRBD1 (5 bases). Germline CDR1 and CDR2: MNHEY and SMNVEV (reference sequence). The CDR3 has 12 amino acids. CDR3 DNA sequence: TGTCCGGAAAAGGGGATGATGGAGACCCAGTACTTC. Its translation is CPEKGMMETQYF.

This clonotype has a count of ten or more. This chain joins TRBV5-1 and TRBJ2-7, with D tentatively TRBD1 or TRBD2 (5 bases each). Trimming stripped 3 bases from V and 5 bases from J, with 12 bases between. The CDR3 is 13 residues long. Germline V gene data show CDR1 as SGHRS and CDR2 as YFSETQ. CDR3 protein: CASSWGTFDEQYF. The CDR3 DNA is TGCGCCAGCAGCTGGGGGACGTTTGACGAGCAGTACTTC. The full variable domain, its missing parts supplied by reference TRBV5-1 and TRBJ2-7, is KAGVTQTPRYLIKTRGQQVTLSCSPISGHRSVSWYQQTPGQGLQFLFEYFSETQRNKGNFPGRFSGRQFSNSRSEMNVSTLELGDSALYLCASSWGTFDEQYFGPGTRLTVT.

The chain employs TRBV10-3 and TRBJ2-3; a weak D match, TRBD2 (6 bases). Trimming took off 3 bases at V and 13 bases at J, with 17 bases between the two ends. Germline values: CDR1 ENHRY, CDR2 SYGVKD. The CDR3 has 13 residues. The CDR3 DNA is TGTGCCATCAGTGATATTGAGCAGGGAGGCAAGTATTTT. It codes for CAISDIEQGGKYF.

A word on this clonotype: This may stem from a read error, because a much larger clone lies one nucleotide away. The rearrangement joins TRBV2 to TRBJ1-1, with 10 bases lining up with TRBD1. The CDR3 sequence is 11 residues long. The germline CDR1 and CDR2 sequences are SNHLY and FYNNEI. After removal of 8 bases from V and 12 bases from J, the junction contained 6 bases not matched to a gene. For the CDR3, the DNA is TGTGCCAGCGACAGGGGGCTGTGGACTTTCTTT. Protein sequence: CASDRGLWTFF.

There are many counts of this clonotype. This chain connects TRBV11-2 to TRBJ2-6; D might be TRBD1 or TRBD2, each matching 5 bases. CDR1 and CDR2 (germline): SGHAT, FQNNGV. This CDR3 has 20 residues. V lost 0 bases and J 0 bases, leaving 18 bases between the germline ends. The CDR3 DNA sequence: TGTGCCAGCAGCTTAGAGGGGGTGGGCAGACCTCACTCTGGGGCCAACGTCCTGACTTTC. It translates to CASSLEGVGRPHSGANVLTF.